One sample yielded the 9 T cell receptor beta chains listed below, sequenced in a study of shared clonotypes between healthy human individuals. Here immunoSEQ multiplex PCR was the method, and the copy in TCRdb shows in-frame clones only, minus some. This sample has 400,000 to 550,000 clones, with around three quarters found just once. Source material: PBMCs. Receptor source: a woman between 40 and 55 years old in good health. Some clones in this sample may be carry-over from other donors' samples.

The V gene is TRBV4-1, the J gene TRBJ2-1; 7 nucleotides match TRBD1. Germline loops: CDR1 MGHRA, CDR2 YSYEKL. Germline trimming cut 4 bases from V and 2 bases from J; bases unmatched to any gene: 5. CDR3 size: 15 residues. For the CDR3, the DNA is TGCGCCAGCAGCCCCGACAGGGTTACCTACAATGAGCAGTTCTTC. Its protein is CASSPDRVTYNEQFF.

The chain carries TRBV7-9 and TRBJ2-1; 8 bases are a match to TRBD2. CDR1 is SEHNR, CDR2 FQNEAQ, per germline (reference sequence). The ends lost 11 bases at V and 9 bases at J; junction bases unmatched: 6. This CDR3 has 11 amino acids. The CDR3 loop is CAYGTRGEQFF. In nucleotides, the CDR3 is TGTGCCTATGGGACTAGAGGTGAGCAGTTCTTC.

In regard to this clone: A much larger clonotype is one base distant, so this may be a read error. The V gene is TRBV28, the J gene TRBJ2-5; 7 nucleotides match TRBD1. V lost 3 bases to trimming and J lost 1 base; unmatched junction nucleotides: 2. Germline assignment: CDR1 MDHEN and CDR2 SYDVKM. CDR3 length: 14 amino acids. The CDR3 region has the DNA TGTGCCAGCAGTTTCGACAGGGCCCAAGAGACCCAGTACTTC. Translation gives CASSFDRAQETQYF.

Comments on this clone: Other DNA sequences in the sample encode the same CDR3. The chain joins TRBV6-5 to TRBJ2-1; 11 bases match TRBD2. This CDR3 region has 14 residues. V lost 2 bases to trimming and J lost 8 bases; unmatched junction nucleotides: 2. CDR1 is MNHEY and CDR2 is SVGAGI in the germline V gene. The DNA for the CDR3 is TGTGCCAGCAGTTACGGGACTAGCGGAGATGAGCAGTTCTTC. Translation gives CASSYGTSGDEQFF.

The chain uses TRBV29-1 and TRBJ1-3; possible D gene TRBD1, 5 bases. Germline CDR1 SQVTM, CDR2 ANQGSEA. The CDR3 is 14 residues long. The V and J ends lost 3 bases and 2 bases respectively, with 11 bases between them. The CDR3 nucleotides are TGCAGCGTTGATTGGAGGGACCCTGGAAACACCATATATTTT. Amino acid sequence: CSVDWRDPGNTIYF.

The table lists this clone with a few counts. The chain links TRBV9 to TRBJ2-5; 9 bases map to TRBD2. Judging by the DNA end, TRBJ2-7 fits better; the J call may be wrong. The CDR3 consists of 13 residues. Looked up from germline, CDR1 is SGDLS and CDR2 is YYNGEE. The CDR3 bases are TGTGCCAGCAGCGACCGACTAGCGGCCGAGCAGTACTTC. This translates into CASSDRLAAEQYF.

The rearrangement joins TRBV15 to TRBJ2-6, with 10 positions matching TRBD1. Germline trimming cut 0 bases from V and 2 bases from J; bases unmatched to any gene: 1. The CDR3 is 17 amino acids. The germline V gene has CDR1 LNHNV and CDR2 YYDKDF (reference sequence). The chain's CDR3 is CATSREGTGAGANVLTF. CDR3 nucleotide sequence: TGTGCCACCAGCAGAGAGGGGACAGGGGCTGGGGCCAACGTCCTGACTTTC. The full variable domain, its missing parts supplied by reference TRBV15 and TRBJ2-6, is DAMVIQNPRYQVTQFGKPVTLSCSQTLNHNVMYWYQQKSSQAPKLLFHYYDKDFNNEADTPDNFQSRRPNTSFCFLDIRSPGLGDTAMYLCATSREGTGAGANVLTFGAGSRLTVL.

The chain is built from TRBV4-1 and TRBJ2-5; D remains unclear. This CDR3 spans 14 amino acids. V was trimmed by 1 base and J by 5 bases, leaving 11 bases between them. Germline CDR1 reads MGHRA; CDR2 reads YSYEKL. For the CDR3, the DNA is TGCGCCAGCAGCCAAGGGCGTAGTTGGGAGACCCAGTACTTC. It yields the protein CASSQGRSWETQYF.

The rearrangement uses TRBV19 and TRBJ2-3, with TRBD2 identical over 9 bases. CDR3 length equals 15 residues. The germline gives CDR1 LNHDA, CDR2 SQIVND (reference sequence). V shed 4 bases, J shed 3 bases, and the junction held 5 bases outside the gene matches. In DNA, the CDR3 is TGTGCCAGTAGTACTACTAGCGGGCAAACAGATACGCAGTATTTT. Amino acid sequence: CASSTTSGQTDTQYF. The complete variable domain, with remaining parts taken from reference TRBV19 and TRBJ2-3, reads DGGITQSPKYLFRKEGQNVTLSCEQNLNHDAMYWYRQDPGQGLRLIYYSQIVNDFQKGDIAEGYSVSREKKESFPLTVTSAQKNPTAFYLCASSTTSGQTDTQYFGPGTRLTVL.